This TCR beta chain was identified in a study of blood T cell repertoires in COVID-19. At the level of the study: Spain, Italy and the United States supplied samples that represented acute and convalescent COVID-19. T cells, B-cell-depleted T cells, or PBMCs supplied cDNA or gDNA.

The ends lost 3 bases at V and 4 bases at J; junction bases unmatched: 11. The CDR3 is made up of 16 amino acids. From germline, CDR1 is SGHTA and CDR2 FQGNSA. How the authors handled the data: Nucleated cell counts were estimated from reference gene primer amplification. Here immunoSEQ multiplex PCR was the method, and the copy in TCRdb shows in-frame clones only, minus some. V and J calls and clone size come straight from that table; D and trimming were deduced from the DNA. The data show 150,000 to 200,000 clones, with over 75% seen just once and 6.5% held by the top ten. This sequence was found in a man between 65 and 85 years old with active or convalescent COVID-19. This chain connects TRBV7-2 to TRBJ2-7, with 8 bases that match TRBD2. Input material: peripheral blood. This CDR3 reads CASSFGYGRGGYEQYF. The CDR3 nucleotides read TGTGCCAGCAGCTTCGGATACGGGAGGGGTGGGTACGAGCAGTACTTC.